This is a list of T cell receptor beta chains from one sample in a study of T-cell reconstitution after alpha-beta-depleted transplantation in children. In TCRdb, the PCR reads were re-called with MiXCR into one record per CDR3 protein. The sample holds some 120,000 distinct CDR3 sequences, 9.7% seen once. The sample in question was PBMCs, mostly from graft donor cells, obtained 180 days after TCRalphabeta/CD19-depleted stem cell transplant. All receptors derive from a girl under three years old who had a stem cell transplant for combined immunodeficiency, so the T cells may come from the graft donor. Each CDR3 is given with its conserved first and last residue. Size tells how often a clone was seen (once, few, many) or the class of an expanded clone, and some rows leave it out.

clone size: many; V gene: TRBV7-9; CDR3 protein: CASSPRVNTQYF
clone size: few; V gene: TRBV7-2; CDR3 protein: CASSHSGGAGETQYF
clone size: NA; V gene: TRBV11-3; CDR3 protein: CASSLDPPGAWGNTIYF
clone size: NA; V gene: TRBV10-3; CDR3 protein: CAISATGVPGNTIYF
clone size: NA; V gene: TRBV5-4; CDR3 protein: CASSLPGLAVFSGANVLTF
clone size: many; V gene: TRBV9; CDR3 protein: CASSVGLGGGNQPQHF
clone size: many; V gene: TRBV9; CDR3 protein: CASSVREGTETGELFF
clone size: NA; V gene: TRBV20-1; CDR3 protein: CSARDQIGFPPENKGGYEQYF
clone size: few; V gene: TRBV20-1; CDR3 protein: CSATSRPFFSGNTIYF
clone size: many; V gene: TRBV5-1; CDR3 protein: CASSLVAGVDTQYF
clone size: few; V gene: TRBV12-3/TRBV12-4; CDR3 protein: CASTLAGGFTDTQYF
clone size: few; V gene: TRBV29-1; CDR3 protein: CSVKGMAGVSYGYTF
clone size: NA; V gene: TRBV13; CDR3 protein: CASSSFLGRHNTGELFF
clone size: NA; V gene: TRBV20-1; CDR3 protein: CSARGGEYYEQYF
clone size: NA; V gene: TRBV27; CDR3 protein: CASSTMDRGDPRQFF
clone size: NA; V gene: TRBV11-2; CDR3 protein: CASSFRLAGGELFF
clone size: NA; V gene: TRBV24-1; CDR3 protein: CATSDLPRGHSYNEQFF
clone size: NA; V gene: TRBV5-1; CDR3 protein: CASSPGNEEYNEQFF
clone size: NA; V gene: TRBV30; CDR3 protein: CAWSVHGPTGGYGYTF
clone size: NA; V gene: TRBV12-3/TRBV12-4; CDR3 protein: CATSRDLGFNEQFF
clone size: few; V gene: TRBV5-1; CDR3 protein: CASSPLTGTVNYGYTF
clone size: few; V gene: TRBV29-1; CDR3 protein: CSVGRILGYEQYF
clone size: few; V gene: TRBV28; CDR3 protein: CASSDRGAPPHGYTF
clone size: NA; V gene: TRBV18; CDR3 protein: CASSPAGTKNIQYF
clone size: few; V gene: TRBV20-1; CDR3 protein: CSASGGGGDTQYF
clone size: NA; V gene: TRBV20-1; CDR3 protein: CSARFRQPYEQYF
clone size: many; V gene: TRBV10-3; CDR3 protein: CAISERDLGTNEQFF
clone size: few; V gene: TRBV9; CDR3 protein: CASSVATDSQGYQETQYF
clone size: many; V gene: TRBV7-2; CDR3 protein: CASTPGAHGTGELFF
clone size: NA; V gene: TRBV20-1; CDR3 protein: CSARAGGNYGYTF
clone size: few; V gene: TRBV6-1; CDR3 protein: CASSPGTRGSYEQYF
clone size: few; V gene: TRBV4-3; CDR3 protein: CASSLGLNNQPQHF
clone size: NA; V gene: TRBV4-2; CDR3 protein: CASSQRSTSGGRETQYF
clone size: many; V gene: TRBV28; CDR3 protein: CASSLIAGGTGANVLTF
clone size: few; V gene: TRBV11-3; CDR3 protein: CASSSWDGSTDTQYF
clone size: few; V gene: TRBV12-3/TRBV12-4; CDR3 protein: CASSSGELFF
clone size: NA; V gene: TRBV7-9; CDR3 protein: CAPSRQMNTEAFF
clone size: NA; V gene: TRBV7-6; CDR3 protein: CASSLEGRETQYF
clone size: few; V gene: TRBV12-3/TRBV12-4; CDR3 protein: CASSPLSEQFF
clone size: NA; V gene: TRBV5-5; CDR3 protein: CASSLTPRSNQPQHF
clone size: NA; V gene: TRBV7-9; CDR3 protein: CASSSSPLGSYNEQFF